The rows below give T cell receptor beta chains drawn from one sample of a study of blood T cell repertoires in COVID-19. The assay was immunoSEQ multiplex PCR, and TCRdb's table has in-frame clones only and misses some. The table lists about 150,000 clones, roughly four fifths of them singletons, with approximately 16% in the top ten. Sequencing was carried out using peripheral blood. The receptor source for this set is a human donor with acute or convalescent COVID-19. The donor label of this sample is uncertain. Each CDR3 is given with its conserved first and last residue. Each record gives: D gene, J gene, clone size, V gene, CDR3 protein, CDR3 DNA. A D gene is named only where the DNA matches it firmly. Rows give clone size only sometimes, using once, few, many, or a class for an expanded clone.

TRBD2 | TRBJ2-7 | - | TRBV9 | CASSVSSGGDAYEQYF | TGTGCCAGCAGCGTCTCATCTGGGGGGGACGCCTACGAGCAGTACTTC
TRBD1 | TRBJ1-3 | - | TRBV30 | CAWSDRALSGNTIYF | TGTGCCTGGAGCGACAGGGCCCTCTCTGGAAACACCATATATTTT
TRBD2 | TRBJ2-5 | - | TRBV2 | CASRGLAETQYF | TGTGCCAGCAGGGGACTAGCGGAGACCCAGTACTTC
TRBD1 | TRBJ1-2 | - | TRBV7-3 | CASSLTTGTVFGYTF | TGTGCCAGCAGCCTGACTACCGGGACAGTTTTTGGCTACACCTTC
- | TRBJ1-3 | - | TRBV9 | CASSVGHSSGNTIYF | TGTGCCAGCAGCGTAGGTCATTCCTCTGGAAACACCATATATTTT
- | TRBJ1-3 | - | TRBV4-2 | CASSLLGDPGNTIYF | TGTGCCAGCAGCCTACTGGGAGACCCTGGAAACACCATATATTTT
- | TRBJ2-3 | - | TRBV27 | CASSLFRDTQYF | TGTGCCAGCAGTTTATTTAGAGATACGCAGTATTTT
TRBD1 | TRBJ1-3 | - | TRBV2 | CASSATGQGAGNTIYF | TGTGCCAGCAGTGCTACTGGACAGGGGGCTGGAAACACCATATATTTT
TRBD1 | TRBJ1-1 | - | TRBV7-2 | CASSSTGGTVFF | TGTGCCAGCAGCTCGACAGGGGGAACCGTTTTCTTT
- | TRBJ1-1 | - | TRBV6-5 | CASRLSLDSAEAFF | TGTGCCAGTAGGTTGTCGCTGGATTCCGCGGAGGCTTTCTTT
- | TRBJ1-2 | - | TRBV19 | CASSNREGNYGYTF | TGTGCCAGTAGTAACAGGGAGGGGAACTATGGCTACACCTTC
TRBD1 | TRBJ2-5 | - | TRBV18 | CASSSPGTGQETQYF | TGTGCCAGCTCATCCCCGGGGACAGGTCAAGAGACCCAGTACTTC
TRBD1 | TRBJ2-7 | - | TRBV18 | CASSPPRTGTSEQYF | TGTGCCAGCTCACCACCCCGGACAGGGACGTCCGAGCAGTACTTC
TRBD1 | TRBJ2-1 | - | TRBV5-1 | CASSLGGTGYNEQFF | TGCGCCAGCAGCTTGGGGGGGACAGGGTACAATGAGCAGTTCTTC
- | TRBJ1-5 | once | TRBV6-5 | CASSTDLALPQHF | TGTGCCAGCAGTACGGACCTAGCGTTGCCCCAGCATTTT
- | TRBJ1-1 | few | TRBV4-3 | CASSPSYGTGTFMNTEAFF | TGCGCCAGCAGCCCTTCTTATGGTACAGGGACCTTCATGAACACTGAAGCTTTCTTT
- | TRBJ1-6 | - | TRBV9 | CASSSRGSTPLHF | TGTGCCAGCAGCTCCCGAGGGTCAACACCCCTCCACTTT
TRBD1 | TRBJ2-7 | - | TRBV10-3 | CAIKGGDRASGEQYF | TGTGCCATCAAAGGGGGGGACAGGGCCTCGGGCGAGCAGTACTTC
TRBD1 | TRBJ1-4 | - | TRBV7-2 | CASSPRQGPATNEKLFF | TGTGCCAGCAGCCCTCGACAGGGGCCTGCAACTAATGAAAAACTGTTTTTT
TRBD1 | TRBJ2-7 | - | TRBV7-2 | CASSSRAGQGSYEQYF | TGTGCCAGCAGCAGCAGAGCGGGACAGGGATCCTACGAGCAGTACTTC
- | TRBJ1-5 | - | TRBV9 | CASSEDEGRNQPQHF | TGTGCCAGCAGCGAGGACGAGGGTCGCAATCAGCCCCAGCATTTT
TRBD1 | TRBJ1-2 | - | TRBV20-1 | CSASRGQGNYGYTF | TGCAGTGCTAGTCGGGGACAGGGGAACTATGGCTACACCTTC
- | TRBJ1-5 | few | TRBV18 | CASSQGGDQPQHF | TGTGCCAGCTCACAGGGAGGGGATCAGCCCCAGCATTTT
TRBD1 | TRBJ2-7 | - | TRBV7-2 | CASSLAYTGDYEQYF | TGTGCCAGCAGCTTAGCGTATACAGGGGACTACGAGCAGTACTTC
TRBD1 | TRBJ1-2 | - | TRBV19 | CASSIGNVRDRANYGYTF | TGTGCCAGTAGTATCGGGAACGTACGTGACAGGGCTAACTATGGCTACACCTTC
- | TRBJ1-4 | - | TRBV7-9 | CASSKRPRTAINEKLFF | TGTGCCAGCAGCAAGCGACCACGGACAGCCATTAATGAAAAACTGTTTTTT
TRBD1 | TRBJ2-5 | - | TRBV29-1 | CSVGIGQGMTQYF | TGCAGCGTTGGAATCGGACAGGGGATGACCCAGTACTTC
TRBD2 | TRBJ2-7 | - | TRBV11-2 | CASTGGTREYF | TGTGCCAGCACGGGCGGGACTAGGGAGTACTTC
TRBD1 | TRBJ2-7 | - | TRBV10-3 | CAIRPGQGGDEQYF | TGTGCCATCAGACCCGGACAGGGTGGAGACGAGCAGTACTTC
TRBD1 | TRBJ1-5 | - | TRBV19 | CASSPIFDRGGNQPQHF | TGTGCCAGTAGTCCTATTTTCGACAGGGGGGGAAATCAGCCCCAGCATTTT
- | TRBJ1-6 | - | TRBV7-9 | CASSLKGVNSPLHF | TGTGCCAGCAGCTTAAAAGGAGTCAATTCACCCCTCCACTTT
TRBD1 | TRBJ2-7 | - | TRBV6-5 | CASSFPGTGGEQYF | TGTGCCAGCAGTTTTCCCGGGACAGGGGGCGAGCAGTACTTC
- | TRBJ2-1 | - | TRBV7-9 | CASSSGHLQYNEQFF | TGTGCCAGCAGCTCGGGACATCTACAATACAATGAGCAGTTCTTC
- | TRBJ2-2 | once | TRBV7-3 | CASSLEPYSNTGELFF | TGTGCCAGCAGCTTAGAGCCCTACTCGAACACCGGGGAGCTGTTTTTT
TRBD1 | TRBJ1-2 | - | TRBV2 | CASSRDRAQGGYTF | TGTGCCAGCAGTCGTGACAGGGCTCAGGGTGGCTACACCTTC
- | TRBJ1-1 | - | TRBV12-5 | CASGLVTANTEAFF | TGTGCTAGTGGTTTGGTTACAGCGAACACTGAAGCTTTCTTT
TRBD1 | TRBJ2-7 | - | TRBV30 | CAYLGQGTYEQYF | TGTGCCTACTTAGGACAGGGGACCTACGAGCAGTACTTC
TRBD2 | TRBJ2-1 | - | TRBV25-1 | CASSDNGGSSYNEQFF | TGTGCCAGCAGTGATAACGGGGGGAGCTCCTACAATGAGCAGTTCTTC
- | TRBJ1-5 | - | TRBV5-5 | CASSLEGARAQPQHF | TGTGCCAGCAGCTTGGAGGGAGCTCGGGCCCAGCCCCAGCATTTT